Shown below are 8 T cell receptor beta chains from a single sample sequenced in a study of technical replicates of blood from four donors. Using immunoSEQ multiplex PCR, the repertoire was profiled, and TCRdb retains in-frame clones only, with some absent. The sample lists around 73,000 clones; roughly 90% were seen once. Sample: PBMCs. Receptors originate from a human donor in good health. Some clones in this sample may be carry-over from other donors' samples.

CDR3 residues: CASSYRGHSYEQYF. DNA for the CDR3: TGTGCCAGCAGTTACAGGGGGCATTCCTACGAGCAGTACTTC. The rearrangement uses TRBV27 and TRBJ2-7; TRBD1 agrees at 9 bases. The germline V gene encodes CDR1 MNHEY and CDR2 SMNVEV (reference sequence). CDR3 length: 14 residues. Germline trimming cut 4 bases from V and 1 base from J; bases unmatched to any gene: 2.

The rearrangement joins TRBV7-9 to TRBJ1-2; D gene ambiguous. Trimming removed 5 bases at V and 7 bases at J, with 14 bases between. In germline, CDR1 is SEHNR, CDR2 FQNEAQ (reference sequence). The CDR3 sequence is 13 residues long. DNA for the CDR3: TGTGCCAGCAGCCTGCGGGCAGAACTTGGCTACACCTTC. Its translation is CASSLRAELGYTF. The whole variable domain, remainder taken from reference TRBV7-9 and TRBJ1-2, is DTGVSQNPRHKITKRGQNVTFRCDPISEHNRLYWYRQTLGQGPEFLTYFQNEAQLEKSRLLSDRFSAERPKGSFSTLEIQRTEQGDSAMYLCASSLRAELGYTFGSGTRLTVV.

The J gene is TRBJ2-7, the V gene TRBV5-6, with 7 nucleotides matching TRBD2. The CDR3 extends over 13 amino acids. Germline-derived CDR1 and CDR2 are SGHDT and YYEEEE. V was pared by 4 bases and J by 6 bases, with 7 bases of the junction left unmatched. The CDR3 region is CASSVLAGVEQYF. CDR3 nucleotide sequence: TGTGCCAGCAGCGTCCTGGCGGGAGTCGAGCAGTACTTC.

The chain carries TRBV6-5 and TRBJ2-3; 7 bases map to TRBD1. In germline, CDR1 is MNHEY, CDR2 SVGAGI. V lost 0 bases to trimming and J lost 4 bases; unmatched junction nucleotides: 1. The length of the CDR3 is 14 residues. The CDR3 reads CASSYSTGPDTQYF. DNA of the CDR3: TGTGCCAGCAGTTACTCGACAGGGCCAGATACGCAGTATTTT.

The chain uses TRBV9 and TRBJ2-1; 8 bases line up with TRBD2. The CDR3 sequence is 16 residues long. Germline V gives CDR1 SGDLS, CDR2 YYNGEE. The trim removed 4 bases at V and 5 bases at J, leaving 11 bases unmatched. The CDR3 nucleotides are TGTGCCAGCAGCAGGGGCCCCACTAGCGGTAACAATGAGCAGTTCTTC. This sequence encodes CASSRGPTSGNNEQFF.

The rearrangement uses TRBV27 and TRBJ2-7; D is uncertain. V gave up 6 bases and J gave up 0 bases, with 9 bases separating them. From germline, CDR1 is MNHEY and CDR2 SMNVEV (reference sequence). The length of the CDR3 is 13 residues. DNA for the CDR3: TGTGCCAGCAGCATCGATAGCTCCTACGAGCAGTACTTC. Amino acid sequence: CASSIDSSYEQYF.

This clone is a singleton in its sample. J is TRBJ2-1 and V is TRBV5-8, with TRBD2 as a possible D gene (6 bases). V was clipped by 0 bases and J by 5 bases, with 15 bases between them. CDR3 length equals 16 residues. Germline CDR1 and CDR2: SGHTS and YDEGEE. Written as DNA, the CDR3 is TGTGCCAGCAGCTTGGGAGGCACTAGCAACCACAATGAGCAGTTCTTC. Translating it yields CASSLGGTSNHNEQFF.

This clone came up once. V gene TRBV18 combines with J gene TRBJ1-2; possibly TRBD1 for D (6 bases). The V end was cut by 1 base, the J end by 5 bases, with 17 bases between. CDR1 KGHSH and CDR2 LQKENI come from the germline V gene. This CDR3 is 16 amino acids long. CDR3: CASSPQGQGLSYGYTF. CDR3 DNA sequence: TGTGCCAGCTCACCACAGGGTCAGGGGCTCTCATATGGCTACACCTTC.